Following are 19 T cell receptor beta chains from one sample sequenced in a study of low-dose radiotherapy and immunotherapy resistance in tumors (dated by TCRdb to between 2021 and 2024). First-strand cDNA was synthesized using Superscript III and a set of TRAV- and TRBV-specific primers, so that both TCRalpha and TCRbeta chains were covered. A roughly 19-cycle PCR with Phusion amplified the TCRs, pairing a constant-region primer with the adapter that was attached to the V primers. TCRdb ran its own pipeline on the public reads, namely fastp trimming at Q25 and MiXCR clone calling, and kept in-frame beta chains. Entries that share a CDR3 protein sequence are merged under the most common genes and DNA. Within this sample are approximately 12,000 distinct CDR3 sequences, with more than 50% of them counted one time only. The top ten constitute roughly 7.1% of the sample. These TCRs come from a human donor with advanced metastatic prostate, ovarian, gallbladder or colorectal cancer (not recorded which). This table probably holds off-target reads from a library built for another chain.

CDR3: CASSAWGTEQFF. CDR3 DNA: TGTGCCAGCAGCGCCTGGGGGACAGAGCAGTTCTTC. This chain connects TRBV7-9 to TRBJ2-1, with D perhaps TRBD1 (6 bases). Germline CDR1 is SEHNR and CDR2 is FQNEAQ (reference sequence). V was shortened by 5 bases and J by 10 bases, with 12 bases between the two germline ends. This CDR3 contains 12 residues.

The V gene is TRBV28, the J gene TRBJ1-5, with a tentative D call TRBD1 (5 bases). The V gene lost 2 bases and the J gene lost 1 base, with 15 bases spanning the gap. The CDR3 runs to 17 residues. The germline V gene has CDR1 MDHEN and CDR2 SYDVKM. CDR3 nucleotide sequence: TGTGCCAGCAGTTTAGGGCAGGGCCCGATCAGCAATCAGCCCCAGCATTTT. It is translated as CASSLGQGPISNQPQHF.

The rearrangement links TRBV28 to TRBJ1-1, with 10 bases matching TRBD1. CDR3 length: 14 residues. Germline V gene sequence: CDR1 MDHEN, CDR2 SYDVKM. The CDR3 spells CTTLPGQGHTEAFF. DNA for the CDR3: TGTACAACTTTACCGGGACAGGGGCACACTGAAGCTTTCTTT.

V gene TRBV5-1 combines with J gene TRBJ1-4, with D unresolved. Germline V gives CDR1 SGHRS, CDR2 YFSETQ. The CDR3 is made up of 14 amino acids. Trimming removed 5 bases from V and 0 bases from J, with 8 bases in between. The CDR3 loop reads CASSLYATNEKLFF. The CDR3 DNA reads as TGCGCCAGCAGTCTTTATGCAACTAATGAAAAACTGTTTTTT.

The table lists this clonotype with a few counts. The gene calls are TRBV7-6 and TRBJ1-5; 9 bases map to TRBD1. V lost 3 bases and J lost 11; bases outside the gene matches: 5. Germline V gives CDR1 SGHVS, CDR2 FNYEAQ. The CDR3 runs to 13 residues. CDR3 DNA: TGTGCCAGCAGCTTTACAGGGGGCGAAGCCCAGCATTTT. Protein sequence: CASSFTGGEAQHF.

In this sample, this clonotype turned up a few times. The CDR3 sequence: CASSLGVGAKNIQYF. DNA for the CDR3: TGTGCCAGCAGCCTCGGAGTAGGAGCCAAAAACATTCAGTACTTC. The rearrangement links TRBV3-1 to TRBJ2-4; D is ambiguous. The CDR3 length is 15 residues. The V gene lost 4 bases and the J gene lost 0 bases, with 10 bases spanning the gap. Germline V gene data show CDR1 as LGHDT and CDR2 as YNNKEL (reference sequence).

This rearrangement joins TRBV4-1 to TRBJ2-1, with 16 bases lining up with TRBD2. The ends lost 0 bases at V and 2 bases at J; junction bases unmatched: 10. The germline V gene encodes CDR1 MGHRA and CDR2 YSYEKL. The CDR3 length is 21 residues. This CDR3 is CASSQEALSGTSGGAYNEQFF. The CDR3 bases are TGCGCCAGCAGCCAAGAGGCCCTTTCCGGGACTAGCGGGGGGGCCTACAATGAGCAGTTCTTC.

This chain joins TRBV28 and TRBJ1-5; D may be TRBD1 (6 bases). In germline, CDR1 is MDHEN, CDR2 SYDVKM. The CDR3 contains 13 residues. Deletions cut 9 bases from V and 1 base from J, with 10 bases between. Here the CDR3 reads CASFQGSNQPQHF. For the CDR3, the DNA is TGTGCCAGTTTTCAGGGGAGCAATCAGCCCCAGCATTTT.

The chain uses TRBV11-2 and TRBJ1-1, with D perhaps TRBD1 (6 bases). CDR3 length: 13 amino acids. Germline V gene data show CDR1 as SGHAT and CDR2 as FQNNGV. V was clipped by 5 bases and J by 2 bases, with 9 bases between them. This CDR3 reads CASSGQPNTEAFF. Written as DNA, the CDR3 is TGTGCCAGCAGCGGACAGCCTAACACTGAAGCTTTCTTT.

The rearrangement joins TRBV28 to TRBJ2-3; TRBD2 aligns across 13 bases. This CDR3 is 15 amino acids long. CDR1 and CDR2 from the germline V gene are MDHEN and SYDVKM. J gave up 6 bases and V 5 bases, and 5 bases lay outside the gene matches. CDR3 DNA: TGTGCCAGCAGTAAACTAGCGGGAGGGCCGGATACGCAGTATTTT. Amino acid sequence: CASSKLAGGPDTQYF.

The rearrangement joins TRBV20-1 to TRBJ1-2; tentatively, D is TRBD1 (5 bases). The CDR3 consists of 12 residues. In germline, CDR1 is DFQATT, CDR2 SNEGSKA (reference sequence). With 6 bases removed from V and 8 bases from J, the gap between germline ends came to 16 bases. CDR3 residues: CSAHTRVDGYTF. In DNA form, the CDR3 reads TGCAGTGCCCACACCAGGGTTGACGGCTACACCTTC.

V gene TRBV11-3 combines with J gene TRBJ2-7; TRBD1 matches at 9 bases. Trimming cost V 5 bases and J 6 bases; bases outside gene matches: 11. CDR3 length: 15 residues. Germline CDR1 is SGHNT and CDR2 is YENEEA. The CDR3: CASSGSRTGDREQYF. The DNA of the CDR3 is TGTGCCAGCAGCGGTAGCCGGACAGGGGACCGCGAGCAGTACTTC.

The gene calls are TRBV6-2 or TRBV6-3 and TRBJ2-6; maybe TRBD1 (6 bases). The germline CDR1 and CDR2 sequences are MNHEY and SVGEGT. Trimming shortened V by 2 bases and J by 1 base, and 9 bases separated the two germline ends. The CDR3 consists of 16 residues. For the CDR3, the DNA is TGTGCCAGCAGTTACGGGGGCGCGTCTGGGGCCAACGTCCTGACTTTC. Protein sequence: CASSYGGASGANVLTF.

This clonotype was detected a few times. The chain has TRBV5-1 and TRBJ2-1, with 7 positions matching TRBD2. Losses at the gene ends were 2 bases for V and 6 bases for J; bases not matched to a gene: 11. There are 16 residues in the CDR3. Germline V lookup: CDR1 SGHRS, CDR2 YFSETQ. DNA for the CDR3: TGCGCCAGCAGCTTTGGTCAGGCTAGCGGAAGCAATGAGCAGTTCTTC. Protein product: CASSFGQASGSNEQFF.

J is TRBJ2-1 and V is TRBV5-1; TRBD2 matches at 10 bases. With V trimmed by 4 bases and J by 3 bases, 10 bases remained unmatched. The CDR3 contains 17 residues. CDR1 and CDR2 (germline): SGHRS, YFSETQ. CDR3 DNA: TGCGCCAGCAGCCCTCACCTAACTAGCGGGGTCTACAATGAGCAGTTCTTC. Translation gives CASSPHLTSGVYNEQFF. The variable domain in full, with the rest retrieved from reference TRBV5-1 and TRBJ2-1, is KAGVTQTPRYLIKTRGQQVTLSCSPISGHRSVSWYQQTPGQGLQFLFEYFSETQRNKGNFPGRFSGRQFSNSRSEMNVSTLELGDSALYLCASSPHLTSGVYNEQFFGPGTRLTVL.

The V call is TRBV27, the J call TRBJ2-1; D is perhaps TRBD2 (5 bases). With 0 bases removed from V and 6 bases from J, the gap between germline ends came to 9 bases. This CDR3 is 14 amino acids long. Germline values: CDR1 MNHEY, CDR2 SMNVEV (reference sequence). CDR3 nucleotide sequence: TGTGCCAGCAGTTTATCTCTAGCAGGCAATGAGCAGTTCTTC. Its translation is CASSLSLAGNEQFF.

The CDR3 spells CASSRGGTGANVLTF. CDR3 bases: TGTGCCAGCAGCCGAGGAGGTACTGGGGCCAACGTCCTGACTTTC. The chain has TRBV5-5 and TRBJ2-6; D is perhaps TRBD2 (5 bases). Germline V gene sequence: CDR1 SGHKS, CDR2 YYEKEE (reference sequence). The CDR3 runs 15 residues. Trimming removed 4 bases from V and 2 bases from J, with 10 bases in between.

The chain uses TRBV29-1 and TRBJ2-5; TRBD2 matches 7 bases. Trimming removed 4 bases from V and 5 bases from J; junction bases left unmatched: 4. The germline V gene has CDR1 SQVTM and CDR2 ANQGSEA. The CDR3 is 12 amino acids. CDR3: CSVAELAETQYF. For the CDR3, the DNA is TGCAGCGTTGCTGAACTAGCGGAGACCCAGTACTTC.

This sequence joins TRBV29-1 and TRBJ2-1; TRBD2 matches 8 bases. CDR1 SQVTM and CDR2 ANQGSEA come from the germline V gene. The ends lost 6 bases at V and 7 bases at J; junction bases unmatched: 14. This CDR3 is built from 15 residues. The CDR3 region is CSVSLGTGGYNEQFF. The DNA of the CDR3 is TGCAGCGTCTCCTTAGGGACGGGAGGGTATAATGAGCAGTTCTTC.